A single sample gave rise to the 11 T cell receptor beta chains below, sequenced in a study of T cell repertoires in cytomegalovirus infection. TCRdb fed the reads into MiXCR, producing one record per CDR3 protein. The data contain approximately 750,000 distinct CDR3 sequences, approximately 34% of them singletons. Source material: PBMCs. The receptors were sampled from a human donor in good health (CMV status not recorded). Some clones in this sample may be carry-over from other donors' samples.

J is TRBJ2-1 and V is TRBV6-5, with 11 bases that match TRBD2. With V trimmed by 0 bases and J by 8 bases, 6 bases remained unmatched. There are 16 residues in the CDR3. The germline gives CDR1 MNHEY, CDR2 SVGAGI. The CDR3 sequence is CASSYSTSGGLHEQFF. Here the CDR3 DNA reads TGTGCCAGCAGTTACTCCACTAGCGGGGGCCTCCATGAGCAGTTCTTC.

This clonotype appeared a few times. The chain employs TRBV27 and TRBJ1-3; the D is unclear. V was cut by 4 bases and J by 2 bases, with 9 bases left in between. Per germline, CDR1 MNHEY and CDR2 SMNVEV (reference sequence). The CDR3 runs to 14 residues. The CDR3 reads CASSYHGTGNTIYF. The CDR3 DNA follows: TGTGCCAGCAGTTACCACGGAACTGGAAACACCATATATTTT.

This clonotype was seen at least ten times. The genes are TRBV7-9 and TRBJ2-5; D is perhaps TRBD1 (5 bases). From germline, CDR1 is SEHNR and CDR2 FQNEAQ (reference sequence). The length of the CDR3 is 13 residues. Between the trimmed V and J ends, which lost 4 bases and 5 bases, there was a span of 11 bases. CDR3 loop: CASSSTVRETQYF. As DNA, the CDR3 is TGTGCCAGCAGCTCGACAGTACGGGAGACCCAGTACTTC.

The chain carries TRBV20-1 and TRBJ1-2; no clear D. Per germline, CDR1 DFQATT and CDR2 SNEGSKA (reference sequence). Between the trimmed V and J ends, which lost 7 bases and 1 base, there was a span of 7 bases. The CDR3 consists of 11 residues. The CDR3: CSGPNNYGYTF. The DNA of the CDR3 is TGCAGTGGGCCGAATAACTATGGCTACACCTTC.

The chain uses TRBV7-9 and TRBJ1-1; maybe TRBD1 (6 bases). CDR3 size: 17 residues. V was pared by 2 bases and J by 0 bases, with 16 bases between. The germline CDR1 and CDR2 sequences are SEHNR and FQNEAQ (reference sequence). The CDR3 sequence: CASSLIPPRTVNTEAFF. The CDR3 DNA reads as TGTGCCAGCAGCTTAATCCCACCGAGGACAGTGAACACTGAAGCTTTCTTT.

This clonotype occurred a few times. V gene TRBV5-5 combines with J gene TRBJ1-5; a possible D gene is TRBD1 (5 bases). The germline V and J ends were trimmed by 4 bases and 0 bases, with 11 bases remaining between them. The CDR3 contains 15 residues. Germline lookup yields CDR1 SGHKS and CDR2 YYEKEE (reference sequence). The chain's CDR3 is CASSVDSYSNQPQHF. CDR3 DNA sequence: TGTGCCAGCAGCGTAGACAGCTATAGCAATCAGCCCCAGCATTTT.

This clonotype was seen repeatedly, ten times or more. CDR3 residues: CASSNGGGYTF. The CDR3 coding sequence is TGTGCCAGCAGTAATGGGGGAGGCTACACCTTC. The rearrangement joins TRBV7-2 to TRBJ1-2, with TRBD1 as a possible D gene (5 bases). Germline-derived CDR1 and CDR2 are SGHTA and FQGNSA. V was pared by 6 bases and J by 8 bases, with 10 bases between. This CDR3 region has 11 residues.

This clonotype has only a few counts. The chain joins TRBV25-1 to TRBJ1-1; D is ambiguous. The CDR3 is 13 residues long. The germline V gene has CDR1 MGHDK and CDR2 SYGVNS. Trimming left V 6 bases short and J 8 bases short, with 16 bases between. The CDR3 here is CASRSNGPPEAFF. The CDR3 nucleotides read TGTGCCAGCAGATCTAACGGACCGCCGGAAGCTTTCTTT.

In its sample, this clonotype was seen a few times. The V and J genes are TRBV5-6 and TRBJ1-1, with D possibly matching TRBD1 (5 bases). CDR3 size: 14 residues. The germline V and J ends were trimmed by 4 bases and 5 bases, with 15 bases remaining between them. The germline gives CDR1 SGHDT, CDR2 YYEEEE. The CDR3 DNA sequence: TGTGCCAGCAGCCCGACAGAGAGGAGGACTGAAGCTTTCTTT. Translated: CASSPTERRTEAFF.

This clonotype was observed a few times. The gene calls are TRBV14 and TRBJ2-7, with D possibly matching TRBD1 (6 bases). Germline V CDR1 and CDR2: SGHDN, FVKESK. V lost 1 base, J lost 8 bases, and 15 bases lay in between. The CDR3 length is 14 residues. CDR3 sequence (DNA): TGTGCCAGCAGCCAAGGTGGAACAGGGACGAAGCAGTACTTC. Encoded protein: CASSQGGTGTKQYF.

The chain couples TRBV5-3 to TRBJ2-3; D not resolved. TRBV5-3 is placed among ORFs of uncertain function. V gave up 8 bases and J gave up 1 base, with 23 bases separating them. The CDR3 length is 17 residues. In DNA form, the CDR3 reads TGTGCCAGCAGCCCCTCGTACGGCTCGACACGCACAGATACGCAGTATTTT. It encodes CASSPSYGSTRTDTQYF.